The entry below gives a single T cell receptor (beta chain) sequence along with its context. The sample originates from a study of blood T cell repertoires in COVID-19. Study summary: Whether acute or convalescent, the COVID-19 samples came from the United States, Italy and Spain. T cells, B-cell-depleted T cells, or PBMCs provided the cDNA or gDNA that served as material.

In the source study's methods: Researchers report that nucleated cell counts were estimated from reference gene primer amplification. Repertoires were generated with immunoSEQ multiplex PCR, while TCRdb's copy carries only in-frame clones and drops some. The DNA gave D and trimming, while V, J and clone size come from that table. Counted here are about 80,000 clones, approximately 90% occurring once; the ten biggest clones make up 9% to 15%. This CDR3 comprises 14 residues. From germline, CDR1 is SQVTM and CDR2 ANQGSEA. V gave up 5 bases and J gave up 4 bases, with 17 bases separating them. The gene calls are TRBV29-1 and TRBJ1-2; possible D gene TRBD1, 6 bases. Material: peripheral blood. The TCR sequence derives from a man aged 65 to 79 with active or convalescent COVID-19. In DNA form, the CDR3 reads TGCAGCGTTCAGGCACGGGACACTTTCTATGGCTACACCTTC. Its translation is CSVQARDTFYGYTF.